A selection of T cell receptor beta chains follows, all from one sample in a study of blood T cell repertoires in COVID-19. The table came from immunoSEQ multiplex PCR; TCRdb's copy has only in-frame clones and leaves some out. In the table there are over 65,000 clones, roughly 88% of which are singletons. Material for sequencing was peripheral blood. The source is a young man with acute or convalescent COVID-19. CDR3s leave out the opening cysteine and the closing phenylalanine or tryptophan.

TRBJ1-5	TRBV30	AWSVSENQPQH
TRBJ2-2	TRBV28	ASSLGREGTGELF
TRBJ2-7	TRBV18	ASSPGLLSYEQY
TRBJ2-7	TRBV5-4	ASSLAGSYEQY
TRBJ1-6	TRBV3-1/TRBV3-2	ASSPGTGRSPLH
TRBJ2-7	TRBV5-5	ASSLGGSSYEQY
TRBJ2-7	TRBV6-1	ASSEETGGSYEQY
TRBJ1-2	TRBV24-1	ATSLDSNYGYT
TRBJ1-1	TRBV6-4	ASSAFAGETEAF
TRBJ2-1	TRBV11-3	ASSSTSGHPNEQF
TRBJ1-1	TRBV5-1	ASSGKQGAHMNTEAF
TRBJ1-4	TRBV19	ASSIGARTGLFNEKLF
TRBJ1-6	TRBV3-1/TRBV3-2	ASSPHGQQNSPLH
TRBJ2-1	TRBV19	ASSPDLEPYNEQF
TRBJ2-6	TRBV2	ASSPGQGNSGANVLT
TRBJ1-4	TRBV18	ASSPGTGDYEKLF
TRBJ1-3	TRBV9	ASSVGDRAGNTIY
TRBJ1-1	TRBV5-3	ARSLAGEGMNTEAF
TRBJ2-7	TRBV6-5	ASSLTSGRDRN
TRBJ2-5	TRBV29-1	SVYRPGVLKTQY
TRBJ2-1	TRBV7-9	ASSSGSYNEQF
TRBJ1-6	TRBV14	ASSQDYSPLH
TRBJ1-4	TRBV7-9	ASSSGQGINEKLF
TRBJ1-1	TRBV6-5	ASSSSGYTEAF
TRBJ2-7	TRBV11-2	ASSGQGKSSYEQY
TRBJ1-1	TRBV7-2	ASSLGQAKTEAF
TRBJ2-2	TRBV6-5	ASRRGKGAGELF
TRBJ2-1	TRBV2	ASSGPSGAYNEQF
TRBJ2-1	TRBV6-4	ASSDGSGGPNEQF
TRBJ1-6	TRBV27	ASSPRPPRDGGNSPLH
TRBJ1-6	TRBV6-5	ASSKTGNNSPLH
TRBJ1-5	TRBV25-1	ASKKGRKSNQPQH
TRBJ1-1	TRBV27	ASSFGGGGTEAF
TRBJ2-5	TRBV20-1	SASSASGRVGETQY
TRBJ1-4	TRBV4-3	ASSQVYLTGSNEKLF
TRBJ1-5	TRBV2	ASSRQANYQPQH
TRBJ1-2	TRBV28	ASMEGARRGYT
TRBJ2-1	TRBV7-3	ASSLDGAGAYNEQF
TRBJ1-3	TRBV19	ASSIGDWTGNTIY
TRBJ2-2	TRBV11-2	ASSTGIDTHTGELF
TRBJ1-2	TRBV6-6	ASSYQGDYGYT
TRBJ2-7	TRBV18	ASSQPKAWAEQY
TRBJ1-1	TRBV27	ASLKWGGGGTEAF
TRBJ1-1	TRBV6-5	ASTAYKSGLAF
TRBJ2-7	TRBV13	ASSRGGSGRNEQY
TRBJ2-2	TRBV30	AWATGDVNTGELF